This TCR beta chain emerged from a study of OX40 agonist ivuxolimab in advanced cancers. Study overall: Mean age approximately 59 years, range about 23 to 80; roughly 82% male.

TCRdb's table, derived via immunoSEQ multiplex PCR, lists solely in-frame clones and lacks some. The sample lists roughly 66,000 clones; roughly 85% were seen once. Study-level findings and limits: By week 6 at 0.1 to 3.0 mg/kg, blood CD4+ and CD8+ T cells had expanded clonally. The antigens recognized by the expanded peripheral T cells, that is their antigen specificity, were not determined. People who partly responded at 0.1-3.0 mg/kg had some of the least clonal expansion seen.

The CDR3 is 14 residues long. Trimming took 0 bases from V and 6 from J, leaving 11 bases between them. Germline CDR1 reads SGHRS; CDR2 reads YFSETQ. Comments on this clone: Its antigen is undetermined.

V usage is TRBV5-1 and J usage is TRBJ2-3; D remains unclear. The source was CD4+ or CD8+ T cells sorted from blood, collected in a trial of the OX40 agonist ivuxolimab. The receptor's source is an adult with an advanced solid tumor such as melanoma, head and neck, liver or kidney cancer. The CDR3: CASSLARLGDTQYF. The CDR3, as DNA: TGCGCCAGCAGCTTGGCTAGGTTGGGGGATACGCAGTATTTT.